This T cell receptor beta chain appears in the sequencing data of a study of radiotherapy plus CTLA-4 blockade in lung cancer. Study-wide results and limits: It was early blood T cell clone dynamics, with interferon-beta, that reportedly best predicted response. Blood TCR clones of tumor origin expanded after radiotherapy plus ipilimumab.

Patients with chemo-refractory metastatic non-small-cell lung cancer received focal radiation plus CTLA-4 blockade with ipilimumab. Produced via immunoSEQ multiplex PCR; TCRdb's table is partial and in-frame only. The table shows 81,000 or so clones, with approximately 84% occurring only once. To note about this clone: Antigen specificity is unknown.

The clonotype comes from a human donor with non-small cell lung cancer who had stable disease on radiotherapy plus ipilimumab. This specimen consisted of peripheral blood, obtained from a patient treated with radiotherapy plus ipilimumab.

The CDR3 loop reads CASSLDDTLTIGYTF. In DNA, the CDR3 is TGCGCCAGCAGCTTGGACGACACGTTAACTATAGGCTACACCTTC. The genes are TRBV5-1 and TRBJ1-2, with D uncertain. The length of the CDR3 is 15 residues. V was cut by 0 bases and J by 8 bases, with 17 bases left in between. Germline CDR1 SGHRS, CDR2 YFSETQ. Filled out from reference TRBV5-1 and TRBJ1-2, the complete variable domain reads KAGVTQTPRYLIKTRGQQVTLSCSPISGHRSVSWYQQTPGQGLQFLFEYFSETQRNKGNFPGRFSGRQFSNSRSEMNVSTLELGDSALYLCASSLDDTLTIGYTFGSGTRLTVV.